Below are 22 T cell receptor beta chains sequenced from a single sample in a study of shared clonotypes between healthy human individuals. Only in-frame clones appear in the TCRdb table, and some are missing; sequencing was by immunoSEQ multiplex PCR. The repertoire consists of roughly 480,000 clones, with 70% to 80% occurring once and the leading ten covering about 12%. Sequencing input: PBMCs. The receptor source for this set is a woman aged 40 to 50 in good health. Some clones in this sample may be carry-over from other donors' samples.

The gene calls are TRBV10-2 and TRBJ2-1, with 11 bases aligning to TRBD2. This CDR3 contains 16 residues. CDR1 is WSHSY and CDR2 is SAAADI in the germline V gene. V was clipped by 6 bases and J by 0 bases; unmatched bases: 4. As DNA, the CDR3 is TGCGCCAGCAGCTTAGCGGGAGGGAGCTCCTACAATGAGCAGTTCTTC. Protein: CASSLAGGSSYNEQFF.

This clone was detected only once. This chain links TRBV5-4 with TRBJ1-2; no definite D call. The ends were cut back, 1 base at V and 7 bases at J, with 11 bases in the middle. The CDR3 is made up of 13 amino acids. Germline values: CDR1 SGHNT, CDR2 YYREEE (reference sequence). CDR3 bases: TGTGCCAGCAGCTTGTCGTGGCAGAGTGGCTACACCTTC. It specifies CASSLSWQSGYTF.

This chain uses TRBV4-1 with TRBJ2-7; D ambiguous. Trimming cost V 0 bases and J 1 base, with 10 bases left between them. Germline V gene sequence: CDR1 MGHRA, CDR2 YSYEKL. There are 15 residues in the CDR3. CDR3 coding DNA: TGCGCCAGCAGCCAAGAATGGCTCGTGTCCTACGAGCAGTACTTC. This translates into CASSQEWLVSYEQYF.

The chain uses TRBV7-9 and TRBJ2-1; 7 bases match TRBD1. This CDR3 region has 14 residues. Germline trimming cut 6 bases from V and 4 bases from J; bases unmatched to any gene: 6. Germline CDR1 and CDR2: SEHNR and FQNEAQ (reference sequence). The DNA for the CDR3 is TGTGCCAGCAGTCCGGCAGGGGGATACAATGAGCAGTTCTTC. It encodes CASSPAGGYNEQFF. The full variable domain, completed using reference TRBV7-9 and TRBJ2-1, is DTGVSQNPRHKITKRGQNVTFRCDPISEHNRLYWYRQTLGQGPEFLTYFQNEAQLEKSRLLSDRFSAERPKGSFSTLEIQRTEQGDSAMYLCASSPAGGYNEQFFGPGTRLTVL.

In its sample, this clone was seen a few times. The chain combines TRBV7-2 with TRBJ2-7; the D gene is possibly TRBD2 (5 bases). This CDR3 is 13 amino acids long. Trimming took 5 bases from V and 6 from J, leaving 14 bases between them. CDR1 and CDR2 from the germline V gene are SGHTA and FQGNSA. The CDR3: CASSLRVGLEQYF. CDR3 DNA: TGTGCCAGCAGCCTGCGGGTGGGCCTCGAGCAGTACTTC.

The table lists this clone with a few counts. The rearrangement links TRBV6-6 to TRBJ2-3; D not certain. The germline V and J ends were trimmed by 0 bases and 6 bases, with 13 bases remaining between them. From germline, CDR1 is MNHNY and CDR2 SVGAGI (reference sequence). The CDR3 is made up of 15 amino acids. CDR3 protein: CASSYSLLQADTQYF. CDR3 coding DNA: TGTGCCAGCAGTTACTCGTTACTCCAAGCCGATACGCAGTATTTT.

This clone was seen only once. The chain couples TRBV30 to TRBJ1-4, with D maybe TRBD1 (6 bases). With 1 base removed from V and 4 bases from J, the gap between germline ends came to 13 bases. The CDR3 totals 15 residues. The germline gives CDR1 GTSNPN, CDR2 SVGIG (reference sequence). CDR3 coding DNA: TGTGCCTGGAGTGATAACTCAGGGGATAATGAAAAACTGTTTTTT. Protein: CAWSDNSGDNEKLFF.

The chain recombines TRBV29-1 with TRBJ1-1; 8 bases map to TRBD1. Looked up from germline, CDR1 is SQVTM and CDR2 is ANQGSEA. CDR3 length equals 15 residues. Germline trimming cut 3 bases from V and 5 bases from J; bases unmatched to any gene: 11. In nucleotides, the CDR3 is TGCAGCGTTGATAGAGGAGGACAGGGTAGGACTGAAGCTTTCTTT. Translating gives CSVDRGGQGRTEAFF.

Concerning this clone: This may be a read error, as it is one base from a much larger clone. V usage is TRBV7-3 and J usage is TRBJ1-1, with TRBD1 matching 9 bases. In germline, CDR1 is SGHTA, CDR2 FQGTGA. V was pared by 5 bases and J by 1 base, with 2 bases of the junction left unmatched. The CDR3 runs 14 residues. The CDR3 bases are TGTGCCAGCAGCCCGGGACAGGGGAACACTGAAGCTTTCTTT. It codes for CASSPGQGNTEAFF.

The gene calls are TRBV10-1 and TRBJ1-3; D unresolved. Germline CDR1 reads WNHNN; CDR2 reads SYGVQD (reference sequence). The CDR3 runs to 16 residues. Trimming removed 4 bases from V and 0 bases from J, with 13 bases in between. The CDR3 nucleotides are TGCGCCAGCAGTGGCCCCTCCACGCGCTCTGGAAACACCATATATTTT. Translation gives CASSGPSTRSGNTIYF.

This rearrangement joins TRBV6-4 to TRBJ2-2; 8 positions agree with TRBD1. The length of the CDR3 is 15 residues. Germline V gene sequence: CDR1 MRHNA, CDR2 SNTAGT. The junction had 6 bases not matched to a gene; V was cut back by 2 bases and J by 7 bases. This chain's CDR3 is CASSDGRGLGGELFF. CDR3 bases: TGTGCCAGCAGTGACGGCAGGGGGCTCGGCGGGGAGCTGTTTTTT.

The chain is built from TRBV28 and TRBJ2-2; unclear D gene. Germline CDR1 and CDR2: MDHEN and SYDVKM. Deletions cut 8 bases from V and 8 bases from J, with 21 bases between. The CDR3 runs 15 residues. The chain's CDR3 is CASRNLGVIRGELFF. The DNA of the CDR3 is TGTGCCAGCCGTAACCTAGGAGTAATTCGGGGGGAGCTGTTTTTT.

Written as DNA, the CDR3 is TGTGCCAGCGCCAGTAGCGGGAGGCGGACAGATACGCAGTATTTT. It is translated as CASASSGRRTDTQYF. The chain is built from TRBV27 and TRBJ2-3, with 10 bases matching TRBD2. The CDR3 totals 15 residues. Germline assignment: CDR1 MNHEY and CDR2 SMNVEV (reference sequence). V gave up 8 bases and J gave up 3 bases; unmatched junction bases: 8.

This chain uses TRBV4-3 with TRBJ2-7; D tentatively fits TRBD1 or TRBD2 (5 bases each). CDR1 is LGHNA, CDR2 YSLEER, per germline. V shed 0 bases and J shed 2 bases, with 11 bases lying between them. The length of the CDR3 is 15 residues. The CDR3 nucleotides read TGCGCCAGCAGCCAAGATCAGGGACCACCCTACGAGCAGTACTTC. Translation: CASSQDQGPPYEQYF.

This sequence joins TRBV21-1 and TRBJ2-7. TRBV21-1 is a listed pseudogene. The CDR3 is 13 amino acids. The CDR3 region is CASSKLPDYEQYF. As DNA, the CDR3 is TGTGCCAGCAGCAAGTTACCCGACTACGAGCAGTACTTC.

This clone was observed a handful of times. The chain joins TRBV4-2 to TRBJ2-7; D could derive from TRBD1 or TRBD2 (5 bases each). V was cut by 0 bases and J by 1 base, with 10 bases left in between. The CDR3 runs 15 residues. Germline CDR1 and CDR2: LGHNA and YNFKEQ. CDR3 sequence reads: CASSQDGTPSYEQYF. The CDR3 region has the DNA TGTGCCAGCAGCCAAGATGGGACCCCATCCTACGAGCAGTACTTC.

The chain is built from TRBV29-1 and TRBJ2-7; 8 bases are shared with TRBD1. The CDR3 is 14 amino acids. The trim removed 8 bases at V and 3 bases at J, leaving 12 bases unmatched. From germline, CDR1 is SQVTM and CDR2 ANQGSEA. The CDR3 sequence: CSTSGQGPNYEQYF. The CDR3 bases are TGCAGCACATCCGGACAGGGACCTAACTACGAGCAGTACTTC.

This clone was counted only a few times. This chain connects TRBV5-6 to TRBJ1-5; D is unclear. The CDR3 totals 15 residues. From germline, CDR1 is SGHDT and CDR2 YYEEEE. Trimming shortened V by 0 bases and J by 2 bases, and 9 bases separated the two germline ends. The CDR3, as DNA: TGTGCCAGCAGCTTGGGGCCCTCCGGCAATCAGCCCCAGCATTTT. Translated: CASSLGPSGNQPQHF.

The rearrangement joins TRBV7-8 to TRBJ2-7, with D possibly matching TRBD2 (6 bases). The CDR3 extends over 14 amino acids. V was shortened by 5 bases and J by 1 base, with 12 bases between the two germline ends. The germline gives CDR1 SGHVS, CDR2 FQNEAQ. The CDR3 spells CASSTRLVSYEQYF. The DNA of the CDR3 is TGTGCCAGCAGCACCCGACTAGTTTCCTACGAGCAGTACTTC.

The CDR3: CASSLSPLAGGGDTQYF. CDR3 bases: TGTGCCAGCAGCTTATCCCCCCTAGCGGGAGGCGGAGATACGCAGTATTTT. The gene calls are TRBV7-3 and TRBJ2-3; 11 bases are a match to TRBD2. V lost 2 bases, J lost 5 bases, and 9 bases stayed unmatched. The germline CDR1 and CDR2 sequences are SGHTA and FQGTGA. The CDR3 runs 17 residues.

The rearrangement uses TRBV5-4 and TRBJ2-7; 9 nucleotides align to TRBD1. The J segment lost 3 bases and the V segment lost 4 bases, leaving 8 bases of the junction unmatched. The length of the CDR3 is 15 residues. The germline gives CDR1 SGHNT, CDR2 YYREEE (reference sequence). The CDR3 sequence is CASSQGQGTVYEQYF. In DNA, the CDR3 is TGTGCCAGCAGCCAAGGACAGGGGACCGTCTACGAGCAGTACTTC.

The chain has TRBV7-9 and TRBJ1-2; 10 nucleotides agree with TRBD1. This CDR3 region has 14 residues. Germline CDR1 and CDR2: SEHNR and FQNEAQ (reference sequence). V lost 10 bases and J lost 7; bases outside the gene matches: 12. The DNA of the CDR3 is TGTGCCACCCTAACGGGACAGGGGTCTTTTGGCTACACCTTC. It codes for CATLTGQGSFGYTF.